The 17 T cell receptor beta chains presented below share a single source sample, sequenced in a study of T-cell reconstitution after alpha-beta-depleted transplantation in children. The TCRbeta library incorporated unique molecular identifiers. A single record per CDR3 protein comes from TCRdb applying MiXCR to the PCR reads. The sample consists of about 600,000 distinct CDR3 sequences, over 10% of them appearing once. The source material was PBMCs, mostly from graft donor cells, sampled 360 days after TCRalphabeta/CD19-depleted stem cell transplant. All receptors come from a male patient aged 10 to 17 who had a stem cell transplant for acute myeloid leukemia, so the T cells may come from the graft donor.

This clonotype was picked up a small number of times. The chain combines TRBV27 with TRBJ2-7; a weak D match, TRBD1 (5 bases). Germline V CDR1 and CDR2: MNHEY, SMNVEV (reference sequence). The V end lost 6 bases, the J end lost 2 bases, and 8 bases lay between the germline ends. This CDR3 contains 12 residues. The CDR3 coding sequence is TGTGCCAGCAGCTCCAGGGCCTACGAGCAGTACTTC. This encodes CASSSRAYEQYF.

V is TRBV29-1 and J is TRBJ2-1, with 16 bases lining up with TRBD2. CDR3 size: 15 residues. After removal of 4 bases from V and 12 bases from J, the junction contained 9 bases not matched to a gene. Germline CDR1 reads SQVTM; CDR2 reads ANQGSEA. Here the CDR3 reads CSVAGTSGRDLGQFF. In DNA form, the CDR3 reads TGCAGCGTTGCTGGGACTAGCGGGAGGGATTTGGGGCAGTTCTTC.

This chain joins TRBV6-2 or TRBV6-3 and TRBJ2-4; 12 bases map to TRBD2. The CDR3 is made up of 20 amino acids. Germline CDR1 and CDR2: MNHEY and SVGEGT. V dropped 6 bases and J dropped 0; count of bases not matched to a gene: 15. CDR3 sequence (DNA): TGTGCCAGCAGCCCCGGGACTAGCGGGCCACTCCCCTTAGCCAAAAACATTCAGTACTTC. This codes for CASSPGTSGPLPLAKNIQYF.

This clonotype has just a few counts. The chain's CDR3 is CASSLMFRSTYEQYF. CDR3 sequence (DNA): TGTGCCAGCAGTTTAATGTTCCGCAGTACCTACGAGCAGTACTTC. The gene calls are TRBV12-3 or TRBV12-4 and TRBJ2-7; no clear D. V was clipped by 2 bases and J by 2 bases, with 13 bases between them. There are 15 residues in the CDR3.

CDR3 sequence reads: CASSDEGQFF. CDR3 coding DNA: TGTGCCAGCAGTGATGAAGGGCAGTTCTTC. The genes are TRBV25-1 and TRBJ2-1; no definite D call. The CDR3 runs 10 residues. V lost 3 bases and J 12 bases, leaving 6 bases between the germline ends. From germline, CDR1 is MGHDK and CDR2 SYGVNS.

This clonotype was seen a few times. The chain has TRBV29-1 and TRBJ2-7; D is unresolved. From germline, CDR1 is SQVTM and CDR2 ANQGSEA. The CDR3 contains 11 residues. Trimming removed 4 bases from V and 2 bases from J, with 6 bases in between. CDR3 region: CSVGSPYEQYF. CDR3 nucleotide sequence: TGCAGCGTTGGGTCTCCCTACGAGCAGTACTTC.

In this sample, this clonotype turned up a few times. This sequence joins TRBV20-1 and TRBJ2-2, with 12 bases aligning to TRBD2. Per germline, CDR1 DFQATT and CDR2 SNEGSKA (reference sequence). The trim removed 6 bases at V and 5 bases at J, leaving 4 bases unmatched. This CDR3 is 14 amino acids long. CDR3 in amino acids: CSARLAGATGELFF. The DNA for the CDR3 is TGCAGTGCCAGACTAGCGGGAGCAACCGGGGAGCTGTTTTTT.

The V call is TRBV7-9, the J call TRBJ2-1; 11 nucleotides agree with TRBD2. The germline V gene has CDR1 SEHNR and CDR2 FQNEAQ (reference sequence). The trim removed 5 bases at V and 4 bases at J, leaving 4 bases unmatched. This CDR3 comprises 15 residues. The DNA for the CDR3 is TGTGCCAGCAGCGGGGGACTAGCGGATTACAATGAGCAGTTCTTC. This codes for CASSGGLADYNEQFF.

This rearrangement joins TRBV6-1 to TRBJ1-4; 10 nucleotides agree with TRBD1. Trimming took 7 bases from V and 5 from J; bases not matched to a gene: 10. Germline V lookup: CDR1 MNHNS, CDR2 SASEGT. CDR3 length: 16 residues. As DNA, the CDR3 is TGTGCCAGCACCGCCTCCCCGGGACAGGGGAATGAAAAACTGTTTTTT. Protein sequence: CASTASPGQGNEKLFF.

Regarding this clonotype: Since a much larger clone is just one base distant, this may be a read error. The CDR3 does not close with the conserved phenylalanine or tryptophan, likely indicating a read error. The rearrangement joins TRBV4-2 to TRBJ1-6; TRBD1 aligns across 10 bases. The J segment lost 7 bases and the V segment lost 3 bases, leaving 6 bases of the junction unmatched. This CDR3 contains 16 residues. Germline V gene sequence: CDR1 LGHNA, CDR2 YNFKEQ. CDR3 loop: CASSQGDRGRNSPLHC. The CDR3 DNA follows: TGTGCCAGCAGCCAGGGGGACAGGGGACGGAATTCACCCCTCCACTGT.

The V and J genes are TRBV20-1 and TRBJ2-1; 9 bases line up with TRBD2. V dropped 4 bases and J dropped 6; count of bases not matched to a gene: 7. Germline CDR1 and CDR2: DFQATT and SNEGSKA (reference sequence). CDR3 size: 14 residues. This CDR3 is CSATPGLAANEQFF. Written as DNA, the CDR3 is TGCAGTGCTACTCCGGGACTAGCAGCCAATGAGCAGTTCTTC.

This clonotype has at least ten counts. The genes are TRBV20-1 and TRBJ1-5; 9 positions match TRBD1. Germline CDR1 reads DFQATT; CDR2 reads SNEGSKA (reference sequence). Germline trimming cut 5 bases from V and 5 bases from J; bases unmatched to any gene: 4. The length of the CDR3 is 13 residues. The CDR3 region is CSALGQGDQPQHF. Written as DNA, the CDR3 is TGCAGTGCTCTGGGACAGGGAGATCAGCCCCAGCATTTT.

This clonotype has only a few counts. This rearrangement joins TRBV15 to TRBJ2-2; D unclear. Germline CDR1 is LNHNV and CDR2 is YYDKDF (reference sequence). Trimming pared 7 bases from V and 2 bases from J, leaving 5 bases between. The CDR3 length is 12 residues. In DNA form, the CDR3 reads TGTGCCACCAACCAAAACACCGGGGAGCTGTTTTTT. This gives the protein CATNQNTGELFF.

This chain joins TRBV29-1 and TRBJ2-3, with 10 bases that match TRBD2. The CDR3 runs 17 residues. The germline gives CDR1 SQVTM, CDR2 ANQGSEA. Trimming removed 0 bases from V and 3 bases from J; junction bases left unmatched: 9. In DNA form, the CDR3 reads TGCAGCGTTGAAGAAGGCGAGCGGGAGGGCCCTACAGATACGCAGTATTTT. It translates to CSVEEGEREGPTDTQYF.

The gene calls are TRBV4-2 and TRBJ1-2; tentative D call: TRBD1 (5 bases). The CDR3 runs 16 residues. V shed 0 bases and J shed 2 bases, with 13 bases lying between them. CDR1 is LGHNA and CDR2 is YNFKEQ in the germline V gene. The CDR3 loop reads CASSQEGLTLNYGYTF. CDR3 coding DNA: TGTGCCAGCAGCCAAGAGGGACTCACCCTAAACTATGGCTACACCTTC.

This clonotype has a handful of counts. The chain joins TRBV10-2 to TRBJ2-3, with 9 bases matching TRBD1. V shed 6 bases and J 2 bases; nucleotides not matched to a gene: 9. The CDR3 sequence is 16 residues long. CDR1 and CDR2 from the germline V gene are WSHSY and SAAADI. The CDR3: CASRQAGTGNTDTQYF. The CDR3 coding sequence is TGCGCCAGCAGGCAAGCCGGGACAGGGAACACAGATACGCAGTATTTT.

The chain carries TRBV29-1 and TRBJ1-4, with D possibly TRBD1 on 5 matching bases. V was shortened by 5 bases and J by 0 bases, with 10 bases between the two germline ends. CDR3 length: 14 amino acids. CDR1 is SQVTM and CDR2 is ANQGSEA in the germline V gene. The CDR3 nucleotides are TGCAGCGTTCGAAGGACAACAACTAATGAAAAACTGTTTTTT. It encodes CSVRRTTTNEKLFF.